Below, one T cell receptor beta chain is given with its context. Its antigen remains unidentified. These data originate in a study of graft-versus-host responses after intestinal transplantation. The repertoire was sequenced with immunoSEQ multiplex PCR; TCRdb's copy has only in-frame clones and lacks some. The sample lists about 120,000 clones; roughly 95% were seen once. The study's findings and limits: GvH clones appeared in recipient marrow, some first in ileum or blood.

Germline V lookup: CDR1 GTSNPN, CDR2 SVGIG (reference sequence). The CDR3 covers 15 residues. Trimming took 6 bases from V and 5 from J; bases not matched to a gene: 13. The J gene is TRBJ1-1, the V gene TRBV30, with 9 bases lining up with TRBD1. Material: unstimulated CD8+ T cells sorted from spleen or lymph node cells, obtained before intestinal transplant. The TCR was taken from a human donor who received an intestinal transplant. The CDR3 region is CACSQGAGPWTEAFF. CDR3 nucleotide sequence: TGTGCCTGCTCACAGGGGGCAGGGCCCTGGACTGAAGCTTTCTTT.